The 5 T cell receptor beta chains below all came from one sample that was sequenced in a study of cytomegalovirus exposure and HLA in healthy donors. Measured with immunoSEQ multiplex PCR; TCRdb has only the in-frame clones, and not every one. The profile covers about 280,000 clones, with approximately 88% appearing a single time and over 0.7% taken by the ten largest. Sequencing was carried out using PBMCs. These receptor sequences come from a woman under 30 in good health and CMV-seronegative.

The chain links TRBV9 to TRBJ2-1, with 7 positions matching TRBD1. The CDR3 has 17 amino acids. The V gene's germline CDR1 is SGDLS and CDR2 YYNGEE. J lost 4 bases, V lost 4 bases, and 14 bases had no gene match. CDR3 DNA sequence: TGTGCCAGCAGCTTCCATACAGGGGCACGATTATACAATGAGCAGTTCTTC. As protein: CASSFHTGARLYNEQFF. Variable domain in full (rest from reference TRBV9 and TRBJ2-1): DSGVTQTPKHLITATGQRVTLRCSPRSGDLSVYWYQQSLDQGLQFLIQYYNGEERAKGNILERFSAQQFPDLHSELNLSSLELGDSALYFCASSFHTGARLYNEQFFGPGTRLTVL.

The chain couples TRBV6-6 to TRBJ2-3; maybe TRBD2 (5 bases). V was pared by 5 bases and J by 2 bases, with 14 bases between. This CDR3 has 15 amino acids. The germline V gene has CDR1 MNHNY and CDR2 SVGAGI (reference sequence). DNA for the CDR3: TGTGCCAGCAGTAGAACTAGGGCCCACACAGATACGCAGTATTTT. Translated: CASSRTRAHTDTQYF.

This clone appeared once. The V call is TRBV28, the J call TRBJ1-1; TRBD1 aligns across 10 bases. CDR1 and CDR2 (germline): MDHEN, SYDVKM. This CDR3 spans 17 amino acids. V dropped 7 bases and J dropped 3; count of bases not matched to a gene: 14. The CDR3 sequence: CASTPQGQGNLDTEAFF. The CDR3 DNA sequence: TGTGCCAGCACCCCACAGGGACAGGGGAACCTAGACACTGAAGCTTTCTTT.

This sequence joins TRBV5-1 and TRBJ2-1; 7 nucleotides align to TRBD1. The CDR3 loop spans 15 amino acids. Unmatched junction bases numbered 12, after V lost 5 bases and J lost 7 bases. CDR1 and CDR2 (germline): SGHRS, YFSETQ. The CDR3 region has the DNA TGCGCCAGCAGACCCCTACTCGACAGGGTGAATGAGCAGTTCTTC. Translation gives CASRPLLDRVNEQFF. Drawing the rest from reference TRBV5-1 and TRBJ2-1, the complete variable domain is KAGVTQTPRYLIKTRGQQVTLSCSPISGHRSVSWYQQTPGQGLQFLFEYFSETQRNKGNFPGRFSGRQFSNSRSEMNVSTLELGDSALYLCASRPLLDRVNEQFFGPGTRLTVL.

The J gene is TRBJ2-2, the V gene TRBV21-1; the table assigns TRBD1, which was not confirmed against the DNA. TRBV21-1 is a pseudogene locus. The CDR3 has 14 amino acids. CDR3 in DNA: TGTGCCAGATCCGGGACAGGGATGGCCGGGGAGCTGTTTTTT. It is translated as CARSGTGMAGELFF.